This T cell receptor (beta chain) emerged from a study of molecular identifiers for immune sequencing clone quantification. TCRdb analysed the PCR reads with MiXCR anew, one entry per CDR3 protein. The data contain about 630,000 distinct CDR3 sequences, roughly 27% of them singletons. The germline gives CDR1 MDHEN, CDR2 SYDVKM. The CDR3 length is 15 residues. V trimming: 5 bases; J trimming: 5 bases; junction bases outside the gene matches: 11. Sorting recovered naive CD8 T cells on a CD8+CD4-CCR7+CD45RA+ profile. This clonotype was seen at least ten times. Its antigen remains unknown. Study-level points and caveats: Barcode-sharing identical TCR molecules could underestimate highly expanded clone sizes. Clones of above 20 RNA copies carried over 98% of effector molecules; in naive cells they carried under 1%.

The sample taken for sequencing was naive CD8+ T cells from blood, with Jurkat cell RNA spiked in. The subset is: FACS-sorted CD8+CD4-CCR7+CD45RA+ naive T cells. The chain joins TRBV28 to TRBJ1-1; 7 positions agree with TRBD1. This sequence was found in a human donor in good health. Some libraries in this study had Jurkat cell RNA spiked in. CDR3 protein: CASSPVQTGRTEAFF. Written as DNA, the CDR3 is TGTGCCAGCAGTCCCGTTCAGACAGGGCGGACTGAAGCTTTCTTT.